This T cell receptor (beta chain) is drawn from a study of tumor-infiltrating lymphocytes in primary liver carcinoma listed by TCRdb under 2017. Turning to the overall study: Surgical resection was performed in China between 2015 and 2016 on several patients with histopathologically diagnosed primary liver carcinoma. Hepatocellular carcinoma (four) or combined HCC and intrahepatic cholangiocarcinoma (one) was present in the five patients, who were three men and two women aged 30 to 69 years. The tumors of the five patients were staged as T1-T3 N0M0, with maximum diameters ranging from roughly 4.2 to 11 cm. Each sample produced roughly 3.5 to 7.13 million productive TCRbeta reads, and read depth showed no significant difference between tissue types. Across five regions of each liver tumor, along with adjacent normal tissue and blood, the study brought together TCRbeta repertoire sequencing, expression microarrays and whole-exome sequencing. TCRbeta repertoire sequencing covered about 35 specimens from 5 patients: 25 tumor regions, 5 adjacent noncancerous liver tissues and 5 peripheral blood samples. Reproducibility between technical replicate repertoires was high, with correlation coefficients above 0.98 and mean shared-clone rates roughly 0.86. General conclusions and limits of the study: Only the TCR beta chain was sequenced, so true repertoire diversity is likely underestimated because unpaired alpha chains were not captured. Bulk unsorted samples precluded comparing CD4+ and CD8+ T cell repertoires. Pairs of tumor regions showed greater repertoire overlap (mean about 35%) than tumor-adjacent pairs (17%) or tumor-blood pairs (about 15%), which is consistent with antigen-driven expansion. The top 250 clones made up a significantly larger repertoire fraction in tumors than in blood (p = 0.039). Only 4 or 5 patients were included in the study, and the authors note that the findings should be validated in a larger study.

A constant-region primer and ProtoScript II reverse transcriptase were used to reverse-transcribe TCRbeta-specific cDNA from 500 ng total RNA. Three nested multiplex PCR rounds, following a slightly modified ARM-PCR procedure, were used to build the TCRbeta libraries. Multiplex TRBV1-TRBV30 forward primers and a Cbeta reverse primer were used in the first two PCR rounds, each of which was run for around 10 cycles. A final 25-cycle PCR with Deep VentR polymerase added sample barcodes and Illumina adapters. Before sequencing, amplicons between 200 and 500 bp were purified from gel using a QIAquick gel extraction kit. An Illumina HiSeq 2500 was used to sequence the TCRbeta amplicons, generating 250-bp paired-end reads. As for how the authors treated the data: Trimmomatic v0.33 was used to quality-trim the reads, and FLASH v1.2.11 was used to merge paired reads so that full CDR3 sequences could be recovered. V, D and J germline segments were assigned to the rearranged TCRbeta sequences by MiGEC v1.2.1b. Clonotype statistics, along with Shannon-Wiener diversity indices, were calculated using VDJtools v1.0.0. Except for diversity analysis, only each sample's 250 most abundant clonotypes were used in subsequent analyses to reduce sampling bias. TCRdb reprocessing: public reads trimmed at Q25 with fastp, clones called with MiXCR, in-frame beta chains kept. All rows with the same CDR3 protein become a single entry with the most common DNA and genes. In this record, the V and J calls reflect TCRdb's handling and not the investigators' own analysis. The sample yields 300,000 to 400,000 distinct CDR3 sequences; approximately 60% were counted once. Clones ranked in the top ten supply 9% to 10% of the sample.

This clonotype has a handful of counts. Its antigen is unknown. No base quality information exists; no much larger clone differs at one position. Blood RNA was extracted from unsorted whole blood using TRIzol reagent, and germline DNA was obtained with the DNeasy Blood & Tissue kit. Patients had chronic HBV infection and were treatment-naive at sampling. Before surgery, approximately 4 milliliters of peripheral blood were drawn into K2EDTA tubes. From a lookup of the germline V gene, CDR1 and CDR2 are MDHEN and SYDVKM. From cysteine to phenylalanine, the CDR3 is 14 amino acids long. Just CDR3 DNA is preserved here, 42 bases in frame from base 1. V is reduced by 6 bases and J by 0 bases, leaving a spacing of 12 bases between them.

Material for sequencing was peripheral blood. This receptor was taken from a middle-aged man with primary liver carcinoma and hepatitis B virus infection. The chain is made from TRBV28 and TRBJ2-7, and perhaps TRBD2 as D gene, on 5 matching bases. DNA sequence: TGTGCCAGCAGAACCCCGGGATTCTCCTACGAGCAGTACTTC. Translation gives CASRTPGFSYEQYF.